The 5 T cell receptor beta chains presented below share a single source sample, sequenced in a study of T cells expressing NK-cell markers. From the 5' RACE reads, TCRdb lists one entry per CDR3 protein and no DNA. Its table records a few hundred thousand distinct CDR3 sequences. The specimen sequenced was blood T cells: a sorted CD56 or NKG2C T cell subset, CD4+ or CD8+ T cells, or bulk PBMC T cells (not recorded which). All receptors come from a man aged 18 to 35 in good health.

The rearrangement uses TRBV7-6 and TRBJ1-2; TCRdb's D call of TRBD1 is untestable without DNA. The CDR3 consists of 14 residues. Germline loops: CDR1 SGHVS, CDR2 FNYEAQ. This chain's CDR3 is CASSLITGTSGYTF.

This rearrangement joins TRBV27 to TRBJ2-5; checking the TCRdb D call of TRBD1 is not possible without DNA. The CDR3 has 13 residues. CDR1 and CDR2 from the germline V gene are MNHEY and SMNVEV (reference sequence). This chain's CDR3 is CASSRTGAETQYF.

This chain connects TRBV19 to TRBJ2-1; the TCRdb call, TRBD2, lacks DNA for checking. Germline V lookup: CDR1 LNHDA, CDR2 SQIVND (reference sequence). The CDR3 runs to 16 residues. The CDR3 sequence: CASSRLAGVERDEQFF.

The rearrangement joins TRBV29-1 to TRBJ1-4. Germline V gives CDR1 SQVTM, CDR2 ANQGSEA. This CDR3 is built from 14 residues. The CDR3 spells CSVVIDATNEKLFF. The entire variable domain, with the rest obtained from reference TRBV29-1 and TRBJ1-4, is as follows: SAVISQKPSRDICQRGTSLTIQCQVDSQVTMMFWYRQQPGQSLTLIATANQGSEATYESGFVIDKFPISRPNLTFSTLTVSNMSPEDSSIYLCSVVIDATNEKLFFGSGTQLSVL.

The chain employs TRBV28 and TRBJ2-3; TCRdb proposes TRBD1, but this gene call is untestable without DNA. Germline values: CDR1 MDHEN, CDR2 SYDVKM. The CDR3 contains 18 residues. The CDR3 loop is CASSSPSPGQGASDTQYF.